The 17 T cell receptor beta chains reported below all come from one sample, sequenced in a study of T cell clones after liver transplantation. The assay was immunoSEQ multiplex PCR, and TCRdb's table has in-frame clones only and misses some. The sample lists roughly 57,000 clones; over 55% were seen once. This specimen was CD4+ T cells from blood, taken before liver transplant. The origin of the receptors is a human donor who received a liver transplant.

The chain uses TRBV6-5 and TRBJ2-7, with TRBD1 matching over 8 bases. The ends lost 7 bases at V and 7 bases at J; junction bases unmatched: 9. The germline V gene has CDR1 MNHEY and CDR2 SVGAGI. CDR3 length: 13 amino acids. CDR3 region: CASTLDRVVEQYF. Written as DNA, the CDR3 is TGTGCCAGCACACTGGACAGGGTTGTAGAGCAGTACTTC.

The chain employs TRBV28 and TRBJ1-2; 11 positions match TRBD1. CDR3 size: 16 residues. The V and J ends lost 3 bases and 5 bases, in that order; junction bases with no gene match: 8. Germline V gene lookup returns CDR1 MDHEN and CDR2 SYDVKM. CDR3 sequence: CASSLGTGGYGYGYTF. CDR3 in DNA: TGTGCCAGCAGTTTGGGGACAGGGGGATACGGGTATGGCTACACCTTC.

This chain joins TRBV19 and TRBJ2-5, with 9 bases lining up with TRBD2. The CDR3 consists of 16 residues. The J segment lost 2 bases and the V segment lost 4 bases, leaving 8 bases of the junction unmatched. Germline V gene sequence: CDR1 LNHDA, CDR2 SQIVND (reference sequence). CDR3 in amino acids: CASSTGLAKGQETQYF. For the CDR3, the DNA is TGTGCCAGTAGTACCGGACTAGCGAAGGGTCAAGAGACCCAGTACTTC.

This chain connects TRBV2 to TRBJ1-4; tentative D call: TRBD1 (5 bases). Trimming removed 8 bases from V and 8 bases from J, with 15 bases in between. The germline V gene has CDR1 SNHLY and CDR2 FYNNEI. This CDR3 region has 13 residues. As DNA, the CDR3 is TGTGCCAGCCGAAGGCAGGGTAAAGAAAAACTGTTTTTT. Its protein is CASRRQGKEKLFF.

The chain links TRBV10-2 to TRBJ1-4; the match to TRBD1 covers 7 bases. The CDR3 runs 15 residues. Germline V lookup: CDR1 WSHSY, CDR2 SAAADI. The V gene end was trimmed by 3 bases and the J gene end by 5 bases; junction bases not matched to a gene: 6. The CDR3 DNA is TGCGCCAGCAGTGACAAAGGGGGCCTAAATGAAAAACTGTTTTTT. Translating gives CASSDKGGLNEKLFF.

The chain is built from TRBV2 and TRBJ2-2; 8 bases are shared with TRBD1. This CDR3 is 14 amino acids long. Per the germline V gene, CDR1 is SNHLY and CDR2 is FYNNEI. Trimming took 10 bases from V and 2 from J; bases not matched to a gene: 6. CDR3 bases: TGTGCCACCTACAGGGGGTTTAACACCGGGGAGCTGTTTTTT. It codes for CATYRGFNTGELFF.

The sample holds a few counts of this clone. The chain uses TRBV27 and TRBJ2-3, with D possibly TRBD1 on 5 matching bases. Germline values: CDR1 MNHEY, CDR2 SMNVEV (reference sequence). V was shortened by 3 bases and J by 3 bases, with 13 bases between the two germline ends. CDR3 length equals 15 residues. For the CDR3, the DNA is TGTGCCAGCAGTTTGGGCCAGGGTAAAACAGATACGCAGTATTTT. Translation: CASSLGQGKTDTQYF.

The chain links TRBV6-1 to TRBJ1-6, with a weak D call TRBD1 (6 bases). V lost 1 base to trimming and J lost 2 bases, with 15 bases between them. This CDR3 region has 18 residues. CDR1 is MNHNS, CDR2 SASEGT, per germline. DNA for the CDR3: TGTGCCAGCAGTGAAGAAAAGGCCGCAGGGGCCTATAATTCACCCCTCCACTTT. Translating it yields CASSEEKAAGAYNSPLHF.

The gene calls are TRBV7-6 and TRBJ2-5; D might be TRBD2 (5 bases). CDR3 length: 13 amino acids. V dropped 5 bases and J dropped 2 bases, with 9 bases sitting between them. CDR1 is SGHVS and CDR2 is FNYEAQ in the germline V gene. CDR3: CASSPSGQETQYF. Written as DNA, the CDR3 is TGTGCCAGCAGCCCGTCGGGACAAGAGACCCAGTACTTC.

The chain carries TRBV4-1 and TRBJ2-4; D is uncertain. The length of the CDR3 is 12 residues. Trimming removed 1 base from V and 9 bases from J, with 7 bases in between. Germline V lookup: CDR1 MGHRA, CDR2 YSYEKL. The CDR3 nucleotides are TGCGCCAGCAGCCAAGCAGGTGGCATTCAGTACTTC. Protein sequence: CASSQAGGIQYF.

The V call is TRBV28, the J call TRBJ1-3, with D possibly matching TRBD1 (6 bases). CDR3 length equals 14 residues. Trimming cost V 5 bases and J 8 bases, with 16 bases left between them. CDR1 and CDR2 from the germline V gene are MDHEN and SYDVKM. The CDR3 here is CASSPQGKAYTIYF. The CDR3 coding sequence is TGTGCCAGCAGTCCACAGGGCAAGGCATACACCATATATTTT.

The chain couples TRBV19 to TRBJ2-7, with 8 bases lining up with TRBD1. CDR1 is LNHDA, CDR2 SQIVND, per germline (reference sequence). The length of the CDR3 is 14 residues. Unmatched junction bases numbered 6, after V lost 5 bases and J lost 3 bases. CDR3 sequence reads: CASSGDRYFYEQYF. The CDR3 coding sequence is TGTGCCAGTAGTGGGGACAGGTATTTCTACGAGCAGTACTTC.

In DNA form, the CDR3 reads TGTGCCAGCAGTAACGGCTCCTATAATTCACCCCTCCACTTT. As protein: CASSNGSYNSPLHF. This sequence joins TRBV28 and TRBJ1-6; D uncertain. The germline V gene has CDR1 MDHEN and CDR2 SYDVKM. CDR3 size: 14 residues. Trimming took 5 bases from V and 0 from J, leaving 5 bases between them.

This clone is medium-sized within its sample. The chain recombines TRBV28 with TRBJ2-7, with 11 bases matching TRBD2. V dropped 7 bases and J dropped 4; count of bases not matched to a gene: 18. The CDR3 has 18 residues. Germline values: CDR1 MDHEN, CDR2 SYDVKM. Here the CDR3 DNA reads TGTGCCAGCAACCCAGTAGGTCTAGCGGGGGGACCTATATACGAGCAGTACTTC. This codes for CASNPVGLAGGPIYEQYF.

The chain is built from TRBV5-1 and TRBJ2-2; TRBD1 matches 8 bases. Germline CDR1 and CDR2: SGHRS and YFSETQ. CDR3 length equals 15 residues. V dropped 8 bases and J dropped 3; count of bases not matched to a gene: 9. The CDR3 DNA sequence: TGCGCCAGTAATTCCCCGACAGGGGACACCGGGGAGCTGTTTTTT. Protein: CASNSPTGDTGELFF.

The chain uses TRBV2 and TRBJ1-5, with D maybe TRBD1 (6 bases). CDR3 length: 14 residues. The V gene lost 2 bases and the J gene lost 3 bases, with 8 bases spanning the gap. Germline CDR1 reads SNHLY; CDR2 reads FYNNEI. Written as DNA, the CDR3 is TGTGCCAGCAGTGAATGGACAGCCAATCAGCCCCAGCATTTT. As protein: CASSEWTANQPQHF.

The V call is TRBV2, the J call TRBJ1-1; 9 nucleotides agree with TRBD1. Germline CDR1 SNHLY, CDR2 FYNNEI. The CDR3 loop spans 13 amino acids. V was pared by 11 bases and J by 4 bases, with 8 bases of the junction left unmatched. In nucleotides, the CDR3 is TGTGCCGGGGGGGGACAGGGAATCACTGAAGCTTTCTTT. Translation gives CAGGGQGITEAFF.